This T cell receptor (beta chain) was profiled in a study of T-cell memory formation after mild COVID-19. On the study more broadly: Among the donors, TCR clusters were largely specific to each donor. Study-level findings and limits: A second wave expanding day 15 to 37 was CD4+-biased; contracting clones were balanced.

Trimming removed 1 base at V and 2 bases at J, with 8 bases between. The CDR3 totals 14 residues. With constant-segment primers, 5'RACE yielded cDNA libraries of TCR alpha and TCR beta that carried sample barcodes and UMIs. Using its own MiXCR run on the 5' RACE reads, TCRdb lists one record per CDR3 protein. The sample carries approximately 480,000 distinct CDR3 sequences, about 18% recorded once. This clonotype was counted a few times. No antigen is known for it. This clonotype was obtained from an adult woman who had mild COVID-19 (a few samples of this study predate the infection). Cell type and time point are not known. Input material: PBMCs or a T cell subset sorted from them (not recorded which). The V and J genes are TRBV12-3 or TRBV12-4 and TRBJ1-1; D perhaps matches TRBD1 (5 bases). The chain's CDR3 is CASSLGGHNTEAFF. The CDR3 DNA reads TGTGCCAGCAGTTTAGGGGGCCACAACACTGAAGCTTTCTTT.